This TCR beta chain was obtained from a study of OX40 agonist ivuxolimab in advanced cancers. Study-wide context: Ivuxolimab was a fully human IgG2 agonistic monoclonal antibody targeting the costimulatory receptor OX40 (CD134). Intravenous ivuxolimab was administered to patients every 2 weeks at six dose levels: 0.01, 0.1, 0.3, 1.5, 3 and 10 mg/kg. Of the roughly 51 dose-escalation patients, hepatocellular carcinoma was present in some 19, melanoma in around 15, renal cell carcinoma in 9 and head and neck cancer in 9. In the dose-escalation cohort, roughly 80% of patients were male, and the mean age was approximately 55 years, with a range of about 20 to 79. Patients were allowed to have had prior anti-PD-1, anti-PD-L1 or anti-CTLA-4 therapy, and more than 30% of the dose-escalation patients had previously received checkpoint inhibitors. Partial responses occurred in three dose-escalation patients: two with cutaneous melanoma and one with hepatocellular carcinoma. Peripheral TCRbeta sequencing aimed to test whether ivuxolimab altered TCR sequence diversity and caused clonal T-cell expansion. The paper describes the monotherapy dose-escalation part (N of about 47 patients) of the phase I trial of ivuxolimab. General conclusions and limits of the study: In partial responders in the 0.1-3.0 mg/kg groups, normalized peripheral clonal expansion was found to be among the lowest, especially among CD8+ T cells. Low levels of normalized T-cell clonal expansion were also seen in some patients who did not respond. Which antigens the clonally expanded peripheral T cells were specific for was not determined. After ivuxolimab, more expanded clones were found on average in CD8+ T cells than in CD4+ T cells. At doses of 0.1 to 3.0 mg/kg, clonal expansion of both CD4+ and CD8+ blood T cells was observed from baseline to week 6.

V is cut back by 5 bases and J by 1 base, with 4 bases in the junction unmatched. Measured from the cysteine to the phenylalanine, the CDR3 is 15 residues long. Of the read, only the CDR3 DNA is kept; its 45 bases are in frame from base 1. The germline V gene encodes CDR1 LNHDA and CDR2 SQIVND (reference sequence). Concerning this clone: The clone's antigen remains unknown. No clone much larger than this one lies a single base away; base qualities are absent.

The trial excluded patients who had a history of autoimmune disease or who were on systemic immunosuppression. In every dose cohort, peripheral blood was drawn for TCR sequencing at baseline, cycle 4 day 1, and cycle 7 day 1. Samples were obtained from an open-label, multicenter, first-in-human phase I dose-escalation trial of ivuxolimab. The trial enrolled adults with locally advanced or metastatic head and neck squamous cell, hepatocellular, melanoma or renal cell carcinoma. CD4+ and CD8+ T cells were sorted separately from peripheral blood before TCR sequencing. Genomic DNA was extracted from sorted cells for sequencing of the TCRbeta CDR3 region. The immunoSEQ Assay was used to sequence the TCRbeta CDR3 regions. TCRdb stores this immuneACCESS table with in-frame sequences only. Part of the clones is absent; in the studies checked, under half of the shortfall reflects unresolved V genes, and no reason is known for the rest. In all, the sample holds about 96,000 clones, and 90% of those were seen once. The ten largest account for around 1.6% of the sample.

The TCR sequence derives from an adult with an advanced solid tumor such as melanoma, head and neck, liver or kidney cancer. The sequences come from CD4+ or CD8+ T cells sorted from blood, collected in a trial of the OX40 agonist ivuxolimab. In this chain, TRBV19 is recombined with TRBJ2-7; 11 nucleotides in the junction match TRBD1. The DNA sequence is as follows: TGTGCCAGTAGTTCAGGGACAGGGGGTTCCTACGAGCAGTACTTC. Its product reads: CASSSGTGGSYEQYF.